The T cell receptor (beta chain) under discussion was sequenced for a study of T cell responses to AZD1222 COVID-19 vaccine. The CDR3 is 16 amino acids. After removal of 2 bases from V and 1 base from J, the junction contained 2 bases not matched to a gene. Germline CDR1 and CDR2: SGHRS and YFSETQ. Regarding the study as a whole: Repertoire sampling was restricted to post-peak T cell response timepoints. CD4 TCRs covered the whole spike, strongest at regions 160-218 and 743-854. A reported finding is that nearly half of spike-specific TCRs target unmutated variant regions.

Both about-4-week and about-12-week second-dose recipients were combined. The method was immunoSEQ multiplex PCR; TCRdb's version includes in-frame clones alone and lacks a portion of them. Of over 65,000 clones listed, about 92% are singletons. As concerns this clone: Its antigen remains unidentified.

The V call is TRBV5-1, the J call TRBJ2-5, with 13 nucleotides matching TRBD2. The receptor's source is an adult who received the AZD1222 COVID-19 vaccine. Sequenced here: peripheral blood, sampled 28 days after the second AZD1222 dose. The CDR3 sequence: CASSFGTSGVQETQYF. The CDR3 DNA follows: TGCGCCAGCAGCTTCGGGACTAGCGGGGTCCAAGAGACCCAGTACTTC.